What follows describes a single T cell receptor beta chain. The entry originates in a study of blood T cell repertoires in COVID-19. Study processing details: Estimates of nucleated cell counts were drawn from the amplification of reference gene primers. TCRdb keeps only in-frame clones here, not all; method: immunoSEQ multiplex PCR. Clonal size and the V and J genes are those of that table, whereas D and trimming came from the DNA. The table has 100,000 or so clones, around 74% seen once. Trimming removed 3 bases at V and 8 bases at J, with 5 bases between. The CDR3 loop spans 12 amino acids. The germline gives CDR1 SEHNR, CDR2 FQNEAQ (reference sequence).

The receptor was isolated from a woman in her 70s with acute or convalescent COVID-19. Material: peripheral blood. The V call is TRBV7-9, the J call TRBJ1-6; D ambiguous. The CDR3 spells CASSFSDSPLHF. The CDR3 DNA reads as TGTGCCAGCAGCTTTTCGGATTCACCCCTCCACTTT.